The sequence of this TCR beta chain was determined in a study of metastatic and nonmetastatic thyroid tumors. Turning to the study itself: Where malignant and benign thyroid patients were concerned, repertoires were compared across blood and tumor or nodule tissue.

Not a single patient had been given any form of treatment at any point before undergoing thyroid surgery. This clone was observed many times. The CDR3 runs to 16 residues. Germline loops: CDR1 SGDLS, CDR2 YYNGEE. V was pared by 4 bases and J by 1 base, with 5 bases of the junction left unmatched. Per the original data handling: Building a distant-metastasis classifier for papillary thyroid cancer drew on CDR3 differences across clinicopathological groups. MiXCR re-clonotyped the PCR reads for TCRdb. Here the V and J calls rest on TCRdb's processing, not on the authors' analysis. The sample includes just over 30,000 clones, approximately 20% of them seen just once.

The receptor was isolated from a female donor with papillary thyroid cancer or a benign thyroid nodule (not recorded which). Some clones in this sample may be carry-over from other donors' samples. The sample comprised blood. The chain carries TRBV9 and TRBJ2-2, with TRBD2 identical over 9 bases. DNA of the CDR3: TGTGCCAGCAGCCCCGGAGCGGGGGGGAACACCGGGGAGCTGTTTTTT. Encoded protein: CASSPGAGGNTGELFF. The whole variable domain, remainder taken from reference TRBV9 and TRBJ2-2, is DSGVTQTPKHLITATGQRVTLRCSPRSGDLSVYWYQQSLDQGLQFLIQYYNGEERAKGNILERFSAQQFPDLHSELNLSSLELGDSALYFCASSPGAGGNTGELFFGEGSRLTVL.